The 2 T cell receptor beta chains listed next were all sequenced from one sample in a study of T cells in localized non-small cell lung cancer. Profiling relied on immunoSEQ multiplex PCR, and the TCRdb table lists in-frame clones only, not all of them. The profile covers roughly 86,000 clones, with roughly 86% appearing a single time and around 2.8% taken by the ten largest. Specimen: peripheral blood, collected before any cancer treatment. Receptors originate from a man aged 40 to 70 with stage I lung adenocarcinoma.

The count of this clone is one. The chain links TRBV27 to TRBJ1-2; TRBD1 agrees at 7 bases. There are 14 residues in the CDR3. Germline trimming cut 5 bases from V and 5 bases from J; bases unmatched to any gene: 8. The V gene's germline CDR1 is MNHEY and CDR2 SMNVEV (reference sequence). The CDR3 region is CASSLRQGPYGYTF. The DNA of the CDR3 is TGTGCCAGCAGTCTCCGACAGGGACCTTATGGCTACACCTTC.

This chain joins TRBV7-9 and TRBJ2-1; the match to TRBD1 covers 10 bases. The V and J ends lost 5 bases and 5 bases, in that order; junction bases with no gene match: 12. The V gene's germline CDR1 is SEHNR and CDR2 FQNEAQ (reference sequence). The CDR3 has 17 amino acids. The CDR3 nucleotides are TGTGCCAGCAGCGTCCTAATAGGGACAGGGGTTCACAATGAGCAGTTCTTC. Amino acids: CASSVLIGTGVHNEQFF.